This T cell receptor beta chain was found in a study of cytomegalovirus exposure and HLA in healthy donors. Study as a whole: A preliminary data release comprised roughly 80 million unique TCRs obtained from HLA-typed donors. Points from the study as a whole: Later on, an analysis tied over 15,000 TCR beta sequences to HLA alleles at 0.05 false discovery rate. Relative to equally common others, HLA-associated TCR beta chains showed greater clonal expansion in a later analysis.

Germline V CDR1 and CDR2: MNHNY, SVGAGI (reference sequence). The V end lost 6 bases, the J end lost 4 bases, and 10 bases lay between the germline ends. The CDR3 contains 14 residues. A word on this clone: Its antigen is not known.

The donors were healthy bone marrow donors. Vbeta (60) and Jbeta (13) primers were used in the PCR. Generated by immunoSEQ multiplex PCR, the TCRdb table keeps only in-frame clones and is missing some. The sample has 150,000 to 180,000 clones, approximately 69% seen once. Sequenced input: PBMCs. The receptor's source is a man under 40 in good health and CMV-seronegative. This rearrangement joins TRBV6-6 to TRBJ2-6, with a weak D call TRBD1 (5 bases). The CDR3 here is CASRQGAGANVLTF. The CDR3 nucleotides are TGTGCCAGCAGACAAGGGGCAGGGGCCAACGTCCTGACTTTC.